One and the same sample provided the 27 T cell receptor beta chains below, sequenced in a study of molecular identifiers for immune sequencing clone quantification. TCRdb passed the PCR reads through MiXCR, listing each CDR3 protein once. The table lists hundreds of thousands of distinct CDR3 sequences, about 25% of them singletons. Sequenced: naive CD8+ T cells from blood, with Jurkat cell RNA spiked in. Subset meaning: FACS-sorted CD8+CD4-CCR7+CD45RA+ naive T cells. All receptors derive from a human donor in good health. Some libraries in this study had Jurkat cell RNA spiked in.

Comment on this clonotype: This likely comes from a read error, as the CDR3 has no conserved phenylalanine or tryptophan at its end. The rearrangement uses TRBV3-1 and TRBJ1-1; D is possibly TRBD1 (5 bases). The V end was cut by 2 bases, the J end by 5 bases, with 21 bases between. Per the germline V gene, CDR1 is LGHDT and CDR2 is YNNKEL (reference sequence). The CDR3 totals 17 residues. CDR3 nucleotide sequence: TGTGCCAGCAGCCAAATCGGGGGGACCGACCCAGATACTGAAGCTTTCCTT. Translated: CASSQIGGTDPDTEAFL.

Concerning this clonotype itself: Relative to the germline gene, one junction end is altered; a read error may explain this. The chain links TRBV11-2 to TRBJ2-1; TRBD2 agrees at 8 bases. Germline loops: CDR1 SGHAT, CDR2 FQNNGV. The CDR3 runs to 16 residues. CDR3 sequence (DNA): TGTGGCAGCAGCCTAGTCGAGACTAGCGACTACAATGGGCAGTTCTTC. This codes for CGSSLVETSDYNGQFF.

This clonotype was detected ten times or more. The V gene is TRBV6-5, the J gene TRBJ2-3; D might be TRBD1 (6 bases). The CDR3 is 16 amino acids. Germline CDR1 reads MNHEY; CDR2 reads SVGAGI. Trimming removed 6 bases from V and 0 bases from J, with 16 bases in between. The CDR3 reads CASRKNRESSTDTQYF. As DNA, the CDR3 is TGTGCCAGCAGAAAAAACAGGGAATCTAGCACAGATACGCAGTATTTT.

As for this clonotype: This clone may be a read error of a much larger clone one base away. This chain connects TRBV7-9 to TRBJ2-3; TRBD1 or TRBD2 may be the D gene (5 bases each). V shed 6 bases and J shed 4 bases, with 23 bases lying between them. The CDR3 runs 17 residues. The germline CDR1 and CDR2 sequences are SEHNR and FQNEAQ (reference sequence). The DNA of the CDR3 is TGTGCCAGCAGTCCCGAACCCGGGACGGAAAGGGCAGATACGCAGTATTTT. Translated: CASSPEPGTERADTQYF.

In regard to this clonotype: This sequence may be a read error, since a much larger clone differs from it by one base. Since the CDR3 does not end with the conserved phenylalanine or tryptophan, this likely comes from a read error. This chain uses TRBV27 with TRBJ1-5; 7 nucleotides line up with TRBD1. The CDR3 loop spans 18 amino acids. The V segment lost 6 bases and the J segment 2 bases; nucleotides outside the gene matches: 16. Per germline, CDR1 MNHEY and CDR2 SMNVEV (reference sequence). This chain's CDR3 is CASRFAAGGSWGNQPQHS. CDR3 coding DNA: TGTGCCAGCAGGTTTGCAGCAGGGGGAAGTTGGGGCAATCAGCCCCAGCATTCT.

The sample holds a few counts of this clonotype. This sequence joins TRBV2 and TRBJ2-1; 8 nucleotides agree with TRBD1. This CDR3 is 14 amino acids long. Germline V gene sequence: CDR1 SNHLY, CDR2 FYNNEI. V lost 3 bases to trimming and J lost 7 bases; unmatched junction nucleotides: 5. Written as DNA, the CDR3 is TGTGCCAGCAGTGATACAGGGGGGTTGAATGAGCAGTTCTTC. Its translation: CASSDTGGLNEQFF.

This clonotype was detected only once. The junction does not match germline at one end; this may be a read error. This sequence joins TRBV15 and TRBJ2-7; TRBD1 or TRBD2 may be the D gene (5 bases each). The CDR3 loop spans 16 amino acids. Germline V gene data show CDR1 as LNHNV and CDR2 as YYDKDF (reference sequence). In DNA form, the CDR3 reads TGTGTCACCAGCACCCAGCCGGGACGGCCCTTCGGTGAGCAGTACTTC. Amino acids: CVTSTQPGRPFGEQYF.

Worth noting for this clonotype: A much larger clone lies a single base off, so this may be a read error. The J gene is TRBJ2-3, the V gene TRBV19; D may be TRBD1 (5 bases). CDR1 and CDR2 from the germline V gene are LNHDA and SQIVND (reference sequence). The CDR3 extends over 15 amino acids. CDR3 loop: CASRIGALLPDTQYF. CDR3 in DNA: TGTGCCAGTAGAATAGGGGCACTCCTTCCAGATACGCAGTATTTT.

The V and J genes are TRBV7-9 and TRBJ2-2; D ambiguous. V was shortened by 5 bases and J by 5 bases, with 9 bases between the two germline ends. Germline-derived CDR1 and CDR2 are SEHNR and FQNEAQ (reference sequence). This CDR3 spans 13 amino acids. The CDR3 region is CASSPAITGELFF. As DNA, the CDR3 is TGTGCCAGCAGCCCGGCCATTACCGGGGAGCTGTTTTTT.

Of note for this clonotype: Because the CDR3 is missing its conserved closing phenylalanine or tryptophan, this is likely a read error. The chain links TRBV10-2 to TRBJ1-3; D ambiguous. The germline V gene has CDR1 WSHSY and CDR2 SAAADI. V shed 11 bases and J shed 0 bases, with 20 bases lying between them. CDR3 length: 16 amino acids. The CDR3 bases are TGCGCCCGCCGTGCGTCGACGGCAGTCTCTGGAAACACCATATATGTT. It yields the protein CARRASTAVSGNTIYV.

This clonotype was observed many times. The chain recombines TRBV27 with TRBJ1-1; possibly TRBD1 for D (6 bases). The CDR3 runs to 15 residues. Germline-derived CDR1 and CDR2 are MNHEY and SMNVEV (reference sequence). V lost 6 bases, J lost 4 bases, and 18 bases lay in between. In DNA, the CDR3 is TGTGCCAGCAGCCCTGCCTGGGGGCGGTCCACTGAAGCTTTCTTT. It encodes CASSPAWGRSTEAFF.

At least ten counts were recorded for this clonotype. The chain uses TRBV29-1 and TRBJ1-1; no definite D call. CDR1 SQVTM and CDR2 ANQGSEA come from the germline V gene. The CDR3 is 14 amino acids. V gave up 3 bases and J gave up 1 base, with 12 bases separating them. The CDR3 sequence is CSVDGSLENTEAFF. The CDR3 DNA sequence: TGCAGCGTTGACGGCAGCCTAGAGAACACTGAAGCTTTCTTT.

The rearrangement links TRBV19 to TRBJ2-7, with 7 bases that match TRBD1. The ends lost 3 bases at V and 2 bases at J; junction bases unmatched: 7. The CDR3 totals 15 residues. Per germline, CDR1 LNHDA and CDR2 SQIVND (reference sequence). The CDR3 protein is CASSISTGSTYEQYF. In DNA, the CDR3 is TGTGCCAGTAGTATCTCGACAGGGAGTACCTACGAGCAGTACTTC.

Concerning this clonotype itself: It may be a read error: a sequence one base away is much more abundant. The CDR3 ends on some other residue instead of the conserved phenylalanine or tryptophan, so this is likely a read error. The chain couples TRBV14 to TRBJ2-7, with no clear D. The CDR3 loop spans 14 amino acids. The germline V gene encodes CDR1 SGHDN and CDR2 FVKESK. V was cut by 1 base and J by 2 bases, with 9 bases left in between. CDR3 sequence: CASSQVYSPYEQYL. DNA for the CDR3: TGTGCCAGCAGCCAAGTTTACAGCCCCTACGAGCAGTACCTC.

This chain connects TRBV5-5 to TRBJ2-7; tentative D call: TRBD2 (5 bases). This CDR3 has 17 amino acids. Germline CDR1 SGHKS, CDR2 YYEKEE (reference sequence). The V end was cut by 2 bases, the J end by 2 bases, with 20 bases between. For the CDR3, the DNA is TGTGCCAGCAGCTTTGGGAGAGGTTTTAGCGAAACCTACGAGCAGTACTTC. Translating gives CASSFGRGFSETYEQYF.

The chain carries TRBV27 and TRBJ1-1; the match to TRBD1 covers 8 bases. Germline lookup yields CDR1 MNHEY and CDR2 SMNVEV (reference sequence). This CDR3 is 14 amino acids long. Germline trimming cut 3 bases from V and 4 bases from J; bases unmatched to any gene: 4. CDR3 residues: CASSLTGVRTEAFF. DNA for the CDR3: TGTGCCAGCAGTTTGACAGGGGTACGCACTGAAGCTTTCTTT.

On this clonotype itself: The CDR3 carries no conserved terminal phenylalanine or tryptophan, so it likely arises from a read error. V and J are TRBV19 and TRBJ2-3; TRBD2 aligns across 7 bases. Germline V gene lookup returns CDR1 LNHDA and CDR2 SQIVND (reference sequence). The CDR3 loop spans 17 amino acids. With V trimmed by 5 bases and J by 3 bases, 14 bases remained unmatched. Here the CDR3 DNA reads TGTGCCAGTAGTGTATTTTTTCGCGCGGGAGCAACAGATACGCAGTATTTA. The encoded protein is CASSVFFRAGATDTQYL.

This chain uses TRBV27 with TRBJ2-3; either TRBD1 or TRBD2 may supply D (5 bases each). The CDR3 loop spans 14 amino acids. Trimming removed 4 bases from V and 1 base from J, with 9 bases in between. Germline V gives CDR1 MNHEY, CDR2 SMNVEV (reference sequence). Here the CDR3 DNA reads TGTGCCAGCAGTTGGGTGGGGGGCACAGATACGCAGTATTTT. Protein sequence: CASSWVGGTDTQYF.

This clonotype was counted between two and nine times. V usage is TRBV23-1 and J usage is TRBJ2-1, with 7 bases fitting TRBD2. TRBV23-1 is assigned to the ORF class and has an uncertain function. CDR3 size: 23 residues. V shed 0 bases, J shed 4 bases, and the junction held 27 bases outside the gene matches. The CDR3, as DNA: TGCGCCAGCAGTCAATCATCTGGGATTAAGCGGGACCCTTCGGACGGGGGGTACAATGAGCAGTTCTTC. Translated, it gives CASSQSSGIKRDPSDGGYNEQFF.

This clonotype was picked up many times. The junction departs from the called germline gene at one end, perhaps through a read error. This chain links TRBV6-2 or TRBV6-3 with TRBJ2-7; no reliable D call. CDR1 and CDR2 (germline): MNHEY, SVGEGT. The CDR3 runs 13 residues. In DNA form, the CDR3 reads TGCGCCAGCAGCCCCGGGCCGTCCTACGAGCAGTACTTC. This encodes CASSPGPSYEQYF.

This clonotype was found many times. This chain uses TRBV20-1 with TRBJ2-3, with unresolved D. Germline CDR1 reads DFQATT; CDR2 reads SNEGSKA (reference sequence). V lost 8 bases, J lost 2 bases, and 20 bases lay in between. The length of the CDR3 is 15 residues. The CDR3, as DNA: TGCAGTTTGGGTATATTCGGCGATTACACAGATACGCAGTATTTT. Translation: CSLGIFGDYTDTQYF.

This clonotype was detected many times. This rearrangement joins TRBV30 to TRBJ2-5; D is ambiguous. CDR3 length equals 13 residues. The germline gives CDR1 GTSNPN, CDR2 SVGIG (reference sequence). With 2 bases removed from V and 1 base from J, the gap between germline ends came to 8 bases. The CDR3 sequence: CAWSFVFQETQYF. The CDR3 nucleotides read TGTGCCTGGAGTTTCGTTTTCCAAGAGACCCAGTACTTC.

This clonotype showed up many times. J is TRBJ1-5 and V is TRBV6-8; D is unclear. The CDR3 is 14 residues long. V lost 5 bases to trimming and J lost 0 bases, with 8 bases between them. In germline, CDR1 is MNHGY, CDR2 SAAAGT. The CDR3 sequence is CASSPDDSNQPQHF. In DNA form, the CDR3 reads TGTGCCAGCAGTCCGGACGATAGCAATCAGCCCCAGCATTTT.

This clonotype was detected many times. The rearrangement links TRBV20-1 to TRBJ2-7, with D maybe TRBD1 (5 bases). V lost 3 bases and J lost 3, with 9 bases in between. The CDR3 consists of 12 residues. CDR1 and CDR2 from the germline V gene are DFQATT and SNEGSKA (reference sequence). This chain's CDR3 is CSARDIGYEQYF. DNA of the CDR3: TGCAGTGCTAGGGACATAGGCTACGAGCAGTACTTC.

The chain couples TRBV7-2 to TRBJ2-7, with unresolved D. Germline CDR1 SGHTA, CDR2 FQGNSA. This CDR3 comprises 13 residues. V lost 2 bases, J lost 7 bases, and 12 bases lay in between. The CDR3 sequence is CASSLLSQAEQYF. As DNA, the CDR3 is TGTGCCAGCAGCTTATTGTCTCAAGCGGAGCAGTACTTC.

The table lists this clonotype with many counts. This sequence joins TRBV5-6 and TRBJ2-3; no definite D call. With 0 bases removed from V and 4 bases from J, the gap between germline ends came to 12 bases. The CDR3 has 15 amino acids. The germline gives CDR1 SGHDT, CDR2 YYEEEE. The CDR3 DNA is TGTGCCAGCAGCTTGGTTGCGCGCACTGCAGATACGCAGTATTTT. This encodes CASSLVARTADTQYF. Together with reference TRBV5-6 and TRBJ2-3, the CDR3 gives the full variable domain: DAGVTQSPTHLIKTRGQQVTLRCSPKSGHDTVSWYQQALGQGPQFIFQYYEEEERQRGNFPDRFSGHQFPNYSSELNVNALLLGDSALYLCASSLVARTADTQYFGPGTRLTVL.

Only a few counts were recorded for this clonotype. The J gene is TRBJ1-2, the V gene TRBV12-3 or TRBV12-4, with D uncertain. The CDR3 extends over 12 amino acids. V lost 5 bases and J lost 8, with 12 bases in between. This CDR3 is CASSLDLFGYTF. In DNA, the CDR3 is TGTGCCAGCAGTCTGGACCTGTTCGGCTACACCTTC.